This record covers a single T cell receptor (beta chain). Only in-frame clones appear in the TCRdb table, and some are missing; sequencing was by immunoSEQ multiplex PCR. Of about 53,000 clones in the sample, 80% to 90% are singletons; the top ten hold approximately 30%. The data originate from a study of radiotherapy plus CTLA-4 blockade in lung cancer. The V gene's germline CDR1 is SEHNR and CDR2 FQNEAQ (reference sequence). V dropped 3 bases and J dropped 0 bases, with 11 bases sitting between them. The CDR3 contains 15 residues. This clonotype originated in a human donor with non-small cell lung cancer whose response to radiotherapy plus ipilimumab could not be evaluated. This specimen was peripheral blood, taken from a patient treated with radiotherapy plus ipilimumab. V and J are TRBV7-9 and TRBJ1-1, with no clear D. The CDR3 nucleotides read TGTGCCAGCAGCTTGTCGGAGAGCATGAACACTGAAGCTTTCTTT. Translated, it gives CASSLSESMNTEAFF.